A single sample gave rise to the 17 T cell receptor beta chains below, sequenced in a study of blood T cell repertoires in COVID-19. Assay used: immunoSEQ multiplex PCR; TCRdb lists only in-frame clones, some missing. The top ten clones hold about 2.6% of a sample with about 220,000 clones, about 88% of them seen once. Sequencing input: PBMCs or T cells enriched from blood (not recorded which). Receptors originate from a woman in her twenties or thirties who had recovered from COVID-19.

The CDR3 DNA sequence: TGTGCCAGCAGCCCCGCGCCTGAGCAGTTCTTC. Amino acids: CASSPAPEQFF. The genes are TRBV2 and TRBJ2-1; no clear D gene. Per germline, CDR1 SNHLY and CDR2 FYNNEI. This CDR3 has 11 amino acids. V was clipped by 6 bases and J by 9 bases, with 9 bases between them.

The genes are TRBV19 and TRBJ1-6; tentatively, D is TRBD1 (5 bases). V lost 7 bases and J lost 7, with 11 bases in between. Germline loops: CDR1 LNHDA, CDR2 SQIVND (reference sequence). The CDR3 extends over 13 amino acids. The CDR3 loop reads CASMGQGNSPLHF. Written as DNA, the CDR3 is TGTGCCAGTATGGGGCAGGGAAATTCACCCCTCCACTTT.

The chain has TRBV4-3 and TRBJ1-4, with 7 bases lining up with TRBD1. Unmatched junction bases numbered 10, after V lost 4 bases and J lost 5 bases. The CDR3 runs 16 residues. Per germline, CDR1 LGHNA and CDR2 YSLEER. CDR3 in amino acids: CASSRYGGQKNEKLFF. The CDR3 nucleotides read TGCGCCAGCAGCCGATACGGGGGACAGAAAAATGAAAAACTGTTTTTT.

The chain links TRBV7-9 to TRBJ2-7, with 7 nucleotides matching TRBD2. Germline V gene sequence: CDR1 SEHNR, CDR2 FQNEAQ (reference sequence). V lost 1 base and J lost 5; bases outside the gene matches: 5. CDR3 size: 14 residues. As DNA, the CDR3 is TGTGCCAGCAGCTTAGGTAGCGGGCGGGACGAGCAGTACTTC. Amino acid sequence: CASSLGSGRDEQYF.

J is TRBJ2-3 and V is TRBV5-4; TRBD2 matches at 8 bases. There are 14 residues in the CDR3. The J segment lost 6 bases and the V segment lost 0 bases, leaving 3 bases of the junction unmatched. Germline values: CDR1 SGHNT, CDR2 YYREEE (reference sequence). The CDR3 bases are TGTGCCAGCAGCTTGGGTAGCGGGGCTGATACGCAGTATTTT. Protein product: CASSLGSGADTQYF. Based on the CDR3 plus reference TRBV5-4 and TRBJ2-3, the full variable domain is ETGVTQSPTHLIKTRGQQVTLRCSSQSGHNTVSWYQQALGQGPQFIFQYYREEENGRGNFPPRFSGLQFPNYSSELNVNALELDDSALYLCASSLGSGADTQYFGPGTRLTVL.

V and J are TRBV7-3 and TRBJ2-3; possible D gene TRBD2, 6 bases. From germline, CDR1 is SGHTA and CDR2 FQGTGA. CDR3 size: 17 residues. The V end was cut by 2 bases, the J end by 0 bases, with 15 bases between. The CDR3 reads CASSLDGLATSTDTQYF. The CDR3 DNA follows: TGTGCCAGCAGCTTAGACGGGCTAGCGACTAGCACAGATACGCAGTATTTT.

This clone turned up a few times. This rearrangement joins TRBV9 to TRBJ2-5; 11 nucleotides line up with TRBD2. This CDR3 region has 16 residues. Germline CDR1 SGDLS, CDR2 YYNGEE. V was clipped by 0 bases and J by 4 bases; unmatched bases: 5. CDR3 in amino acids: CASSVDSGGAVETQYF. In DNA form, the CDR3 reads TGTGCCAGCAGCGTAGATAGCGGGGGGGCCGTAGAGACCCAGTACTTC.

A single count supports this clone. One base away lies a much larger clone, so this may be a sequencing read error. The rearrangement joins TRBV6-2 or TRBV6-3 to TRBJ1-6; TRBD1 matches at 8 bases. With 5 bases clipped from V and 5 bases from J, the junction kept 2 bases outside the gene matches. The length of the CDR3 is 14 residues. CDR1 and CDR2 from the germline V gene are MNHEY and SVGEGT. The CDR3 spells CASSPDRDNSPLHF. The CDR3 DNA follows: TGTGCCAGCAGTCCGGACAGGGATAATTCACCCCTCCACTTT.

V usage is TRBV4-3 and J usage is TRBJ2-7; possible D gene TRBD1, 6 bases. V gave up 0 bases and J gave up 3 bases, with 15 bases separating them. CDR3 length equals 16 residues. CDR1 and CDR2 from the germline V gene are LGHNA and YSLEER. The CDR3 protein is CASSQDWTADFYEQYF. The CDR3 nucleotides are TGCGCCAGCAGCCAAGATTGGACAGCTGACTTCTACGAGCAGTACTTC.

The chain has TRBV12-5 and TRBJ2-3; D is uncertain. Germline CDR1 and CDR2: LGHNT and FRNRAP. V was clipped by 3 bases and J by 5 bases, with 6 bases between them. The CDR3 has 12 residues. CDR3 sequence reads: CASGFNRDTQYF. The CDR3 DNA reads TGTGCTAGTGGTTTCAACAGAGATACGCAGTATTTT.

This clone has more than one count but fewer than ten. The V call is TRBV5-6, the J call TRBJ2-3; 14 positions match TRBD2. Germline CDR1 and CDR2: SGHDT and YYEEEE. CDR3 length: 16 amino acids. V shed 4 bases and J 5 bases; nucleotides not matched to a gene: 6. CDR3 amino acids: CASSLGLAGVIDTQYF. The CDR3 nucleotides are TGTGCCAGCAGCCTGGGACTAGCGGGGGTTATAGATACGCAGTATTTT.

The rearrangement uses TRBV19 and TRBJ1-2; 9 bases agree with TRBD1. V lost 3 bases, J lost 4 bases, and 9 bases stayed unmatched. CDR3 length: 16 residues. Germline CDR1 is LNHDA and CDR2 is SQIVND (reference sequence). The CDR3 sequence: CASSIRGQGRSYGYTF. The CDR3 DNA follows: TGTGCCAGTAGTATTAGAGGACAGGGGAGGAGCTATGGCTACACCTTC. The full variable domain, its missing parts supplied by reference TRBV19 and TRBJ1-2, is DGGITQSPKYLFRKEGQNVTLSCEQNLNHDAMYWYRQDPGQGLRLIYYSQIVNDFQKGDIAEGYSVSREKKESFPLTVTSAQKNPTAFYLCASSIRGQGRSYGYTFGSGTRLTVV.

The rearrangement joins TRBV24-1 to TRBJ1-2; D gene unclear. The germline gives CDR1 KGHDR, CDR2 SFDVKD. CDR3 length: 11 amino acids. Trimming took 4 bases from V and 7 from J, leaving 6 bases between them. Here the CDR3 DNA reads TGTGCCACCAGTGACGGTGGTGGCTACACCTTC. It yields the protein CATSDGGGYTF.

The chain has TRBV5-1 and TRBJ1-1, with TRBD1 as a possible D gene (5 bases). CDR1 is SGHRS, CDR2 YFSETQ, per germline. The CDR3 runs to 15 residues. V was trimmed by 0 bases and J by 1 base, leaving 10 bases between them. CDR3 region: CASSLGGTRNTEAFF. The CDR3 nucleotides are TGCGCCAGCAGCTTGGGAGGGACTAGGAACACTGAAGCTTTCTTT.

J is TRBJ1-6 and V is TRBV11-3; D is ambiguous. Trimming pared 3 bases from V and 7 bases from J, leaving 10 bases between. The germline V gene encodes CDR1 SGHNT and CDR2 YENEEA. The CDR3 loop spans 14 amino acids. CDR3 DNA sequence: TGTGCCAGCAGCTTGTACGGTACCAATTCACCCCTCCACTTT. Translating gives CASSLYGTNSPLHF.

The chain is built from TRBV7-6 and TRBJ2-7; the match to TRBD2 covers 9 bases. CDR1 and CDR2 (germline): SGHVS, FNYEAQ. V trimming: 6 bases; J trimming: 7 bases; junction bases outside the gene matches: 16. The CDR3 runs 16 residues. The CDR3 coding sequence is TGTGCCAGCAGTTTTAGCGGGGGCCGTCTTTCTGGGGAGCAGTACTTC. This sequence encodes CASSFSGGRLSGEQYF.

The gene calls are TRBV2 and TRBJ1-5; TRBD1 matches at 10 bases. Germline V lookup: CDR1 SNHLY, CDR2 FYNNEI. With 6 bases clipped from V and 2 bases from J, the junction kept 4 bases outside the gene matches. The CDR3 is 15 amino acids. The CDR3 sequence: CASRSGTGGNQPQHF. The CDR3 coding sequence is TGTGCCAGCAGGTCCGGGACAGGGGGCAATCAGCCCCAGCATTTT.